Listed below are T cell receptor beta chains from one sample, sequenced in a study of cytomegalovirus exposure and HLA in healthy donors. Assay: immunoSEQ multiplex PCR; the TCRdb copy retains only in-frame clones and omits some. The profile shows tens of thousands of clones, about 80% of them singletons. Sequenced sample: PBMCs. Source of these receptors: a man aged 50 to 59 in good health and CMV-seronegative. Both conserved end residues are part of each CDR3. D genes are given only for firm matches. Part of the rows lack a size; the others show once, few, many or a class for expanded clones.

clone_size	d_call	v_call	j_call	cdr3_aa	cdr3_nt
NA	TRBD1	TRBV9	TRBJ2-7	CASSPPGQGIHEQYF	TGTGCCAGCAGCCCTCCTGGACAGGGTATCCACGAGCAGTACTTC
NA	TRBD2	TRBV2	TRBJ2-5	CASSEALWGGETQYF	TGTGCCAGCAGTGAAGCGCTCTGGGGGGGAGAGACCCAGTACTTC
NA	TRBD2	TRBV6-5	TRBJ2-1	CASSYGGGINGNEQFF	TGTGCCAGCAGTTATGGCGGGGGGATTAACGGGAATGAGCAGTTCTTC
NA	TRBD1	TRBV4-1	TRBJ1-1	CASSQPRTGRTEAFF	TGCGCCAGCAGCCAACCACGGACAGGTCGCACTGAAGCTTTCTTT
NA	NA	TRBV19	TRBJ1-2	CASRGGANYGYTF	TGTGCCAGTAGAGGCGGAGCTAACTATGGCTACACCTTC
NA	NA	TRBV30	TRBJ1-6	CAWSVSGGPRDNSPLHF	TGTGCCTGGAGTGTCTCGGGGGGACCCAGGGATAATTCACCCCTCCACTTT
NA	NA	TRBV6-1	TRBJ1-5	CASSPGGAGQPQHF	TGTGCCAGCAGTCCCGGGGGGGCGGGTCAGCCCCAGCATTTT
NA	TRBD1	TRBV9	TRBJ1-2	CASSVANGQGDYGYTF	TGTGCCAGCAGCGTGGCAAATGGACAGGGGGACTATGGCTACACCTTC
NA	NA	TRBV29-1	TRBJ2-2	CSVEDPETAYRGTGELFF	TGCAGCGTTGAAGATCCGGAGACAGCCTACCGTGGCACCGGGGAGCTGTTTTTT
NA	NA	TRBV28	TRBJ2-1	CASSRLFGGKDYNEQFF	TGTGCCAGCAGTCGCCTTTTTGGAGGGAAGGATTACAATGAGCAGTTCTTC
NA	NA	TRBV19	TRBJ2-6	CAHQNRSGPNVLTF	TGTGCCCATCAAAATCGCTCTGGGCCCAACGTCCTGACTTTC
NA	NA	TRBV9	TRBJ2-3	CASSVGWGRELNTQYF	TGTGCCAGCAGCGTAGGCTGGGGGCGGGAGTTAAATACGCAGTATTTT
NA	TRBD2	TRBV7-2	TRBJ2-3	CASSLWTSGVADTQYF	TGTGCCAGCAGCTTGTGGACTAGCGGGGTTGCAGATACGCAGTATTTT
once	NA	TRBV5-1	TRBJ2-7	CASSLVSSSYEQYF	TGCGCCAGCAGCTTGGTATCGAGCTCCTACGAGCAGTACTTC
NA	NA	TRBV5-8	TRBJ1-1	CASSLRNRNTEAFF	TGTGCCAGCAGCTTAAGGAACAGGAACACTGAAGCTTTCTTT
NA	NA	TRBV30	TRBJ1-3	CAWSPLRRGGNTIYF	TGTGCCTGGAGTCCCTTACGACGGGGTGGAAACACCATATATTTT
NA	TRBD2	TRBV10-2	TRBJ2-1	CASSEGGGAYNEQFF	TGCGCCAGCAGTGAAGGCGGGGGGGCCTACAATGAGCAGTTCTTC
NA	TRBD2	TRBV6-1	TRBJ2-1	CASSEFSGGGNYNEQFF	TGTGCCAGCAGTGAATTTAGCGGGGGGGGAAATTACAATGAGCAGTTCTTC
NA	TRBD1	TRBV4-1	TRBJ2-5	CASSLRTGGRETQYF	TGCGCCAGCAGCCTTCGGACAGGGGGCCGGGAGACCCAGTACTTC
NA	TRBD1	TRBV25-1	TRBJ2-7	CASRGQGTPYEQYF	TGTGCCAGCCGAGGACAGGGAACACCCTACGAGCAGTACTTC
once	NA	TRBV11-1	TRBJ2-5	CASSNGRNLETQYF	TGTGCCAGCAGCAATGGGAGGAATTTGGAGACCCAGTACTTC
NA	NA	TRBV5-4	TRBJ2-3	CASSLGGGPKSTDTQYF	TGTGCCAGCAGCTTGGGTGGCGGGCCGAAAAGCACAGATACGCAGTATTTT
few	TRBD1	TRBV7-3	TRBJ2-1	CASSLIGTGGYDEQFF	TGTGCCAGCAGCTTAATTGGGACAGGGGGTTACGATGAGCAGTTCTTC
NA	NA	TRBV5-6	TRBJ2-7	CASSWGQGIEQYF	TGTGCCAGCAGCTGGGGGCAGGGTATAGAGCAGTACTTC
NA	NA	TRBV5-6	TRBJ2-7	CASSSRQSYEQYF	TGTGCCAGCAGCAGTCGACAGTCCTACGAGCAGTACTTC
NA	NA	TRBV4-3	TRBJ2-2	CASSQERHRNTGELFF	TGCGCCAGCAGCCAAGAGAGACACCGTAACACCGGGGAGCTGTTTTTT
NA	TRBD1	TRBV14	TRBJ2-2	CASSHPPGQSTGELFF	TGTGCCAGCAGCCATCCTCCGGGACAGTCCACCGGGGAGCTGTTTTTT
NA	NA	TRBV5-6	TRBJ2-2	CASSFGATNTGELFF	TGTGCCAGCAGCTTTGGGGCGACGAACACCGGGGAGCTGTTTTTT
NA	NA	TRBV19	TRBJ2-3	CASSNKGVDTQYF	TGTGCCAGTAGCAACAAGGGGGTGGATACGCAGTATTTT
few	NA	TRBV28	TRBJ1-4	CASSTEEKLFF	TGTGCCAGCAGTACTGAAGAAAAACTGTTTTTT
NA	TRBD1	TRBV5-1	TRBJ2-1	CASSLFTGTGSNEQFF	TGCGCCAGCAGCTTGTTCACTGGGACAGGGAGTAATGAGCAGTTCTTC
once	TRBD2	TRBV9	TRBJ2-2	CASSVGGGAVANTGELFF	TGTGCCAGCAGCGTCGGCGGGGGGGCGGTCGCGAACACCGGGGAGCTGTTTTTT
NA	NA	TRBV6-5	TRBJ1-1	CASTADSLNTEAFF	TGTGCCAGCACCGCGGACAGCTTGAACACTGAAGCTTTCTTT
NA	TRBD1	TRBV15	TRBJ1-2	CATSRSRDRVYGYTF	TGTGCCACCAGCAGAAGTAGGGACAGGGTGTATGGCTACACCTTC